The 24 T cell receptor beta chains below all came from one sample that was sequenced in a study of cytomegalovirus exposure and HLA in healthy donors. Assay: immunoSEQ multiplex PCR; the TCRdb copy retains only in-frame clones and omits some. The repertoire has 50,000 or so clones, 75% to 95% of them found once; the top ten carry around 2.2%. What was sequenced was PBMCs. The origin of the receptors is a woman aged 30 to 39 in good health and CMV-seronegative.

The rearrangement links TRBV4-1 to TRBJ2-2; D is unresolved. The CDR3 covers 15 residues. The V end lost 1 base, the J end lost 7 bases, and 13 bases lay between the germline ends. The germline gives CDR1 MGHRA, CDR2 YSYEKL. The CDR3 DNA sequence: TGCGCCAGCAGCCAAGGGCGAGGTCACAACGGGGAGCTGTTTTTT. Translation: CASSQGRGHNGELFF.

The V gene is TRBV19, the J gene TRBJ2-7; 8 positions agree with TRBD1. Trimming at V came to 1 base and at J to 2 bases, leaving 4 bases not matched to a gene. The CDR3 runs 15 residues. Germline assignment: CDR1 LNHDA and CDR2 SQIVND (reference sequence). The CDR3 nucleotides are TGTGCCAGTAGTATAGCCCCGGGACAGGCCTACGAGCAGTACTTC. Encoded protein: CASSIAPGQAYEQYF. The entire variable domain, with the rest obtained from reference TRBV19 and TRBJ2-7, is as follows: DGGITQSPKYLFRKEGQNVTLSCEQNLNHDAMYWYRQDPGQGLRLIYYSQIVNDFQKGDIAEGYSVSREKKESFPLTVTSAQKNPTAFYLCASSIAPGQAYEQYFGPGTRLTVT.

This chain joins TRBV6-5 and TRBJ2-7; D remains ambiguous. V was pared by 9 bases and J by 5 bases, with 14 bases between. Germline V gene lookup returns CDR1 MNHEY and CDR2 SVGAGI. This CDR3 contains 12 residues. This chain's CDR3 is CASSFPPDEQYF. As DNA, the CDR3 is TGTGCCAGTTCCTTCCCCCCCGACGAGCAGTACTTC.

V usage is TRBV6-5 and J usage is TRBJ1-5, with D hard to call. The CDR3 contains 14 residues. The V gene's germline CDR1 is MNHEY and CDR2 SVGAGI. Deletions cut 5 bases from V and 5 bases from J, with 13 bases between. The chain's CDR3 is CASSTTEGHQPQHF. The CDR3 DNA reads TGTGCCAGCAGTACTACTGAGGGTCATCAGCCCCAGCATTTT.

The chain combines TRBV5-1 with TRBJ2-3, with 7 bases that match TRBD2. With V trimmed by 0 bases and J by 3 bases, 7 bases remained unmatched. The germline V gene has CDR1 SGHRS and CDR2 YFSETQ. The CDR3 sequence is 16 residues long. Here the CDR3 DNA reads TGCGCCAGCAGCTTGGCCGCTGGACTAGGAACAGATACGCAGTATTTT. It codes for CASSLAAGLGTDTQYF.

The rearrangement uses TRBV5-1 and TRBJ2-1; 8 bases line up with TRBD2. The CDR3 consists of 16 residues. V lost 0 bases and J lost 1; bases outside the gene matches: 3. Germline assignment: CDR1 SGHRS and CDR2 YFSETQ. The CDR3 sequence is CASSLELAVSYNEQFF. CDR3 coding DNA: TGCGCCAGCAGCTTGGAACTAGCGGTATCCTACAATGAGCAGTTCTTC.

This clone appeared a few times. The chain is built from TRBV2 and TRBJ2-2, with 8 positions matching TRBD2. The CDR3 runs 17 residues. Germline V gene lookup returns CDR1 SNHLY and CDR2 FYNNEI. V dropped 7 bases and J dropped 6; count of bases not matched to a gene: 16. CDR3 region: CASTGPASGRSPGELFF. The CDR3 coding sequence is TGTGCCAGCACCGGACCAGCGAGCGGGAGAAGTCCCGGGGAGCTGTTTTTT.

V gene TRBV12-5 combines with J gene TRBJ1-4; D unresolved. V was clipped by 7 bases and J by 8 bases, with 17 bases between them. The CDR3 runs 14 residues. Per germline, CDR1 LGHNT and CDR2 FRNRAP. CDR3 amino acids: CASAPFPQQEKLFF. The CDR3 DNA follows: TGTGCTAGTGCCCCCTTCCCACAACAGGAAAAACTGTTTTTT.

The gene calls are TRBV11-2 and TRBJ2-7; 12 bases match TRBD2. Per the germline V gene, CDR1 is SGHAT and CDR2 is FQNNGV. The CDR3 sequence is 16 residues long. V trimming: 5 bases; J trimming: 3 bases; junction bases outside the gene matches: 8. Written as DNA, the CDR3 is TGTGCCAGCAGCGGTGGACTAGCGGGGCGCCACTACGAGCAGTACTTC. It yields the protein CASSGGLAGRHYEQYF. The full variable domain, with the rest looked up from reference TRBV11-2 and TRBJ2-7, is EAGVAQSPRYKIIEKRQSVAFWCNPISGHATLYWYQQILGQGPKLLIQFQNNGVVDDSQLPKDRFSAERLKGVDSTLKIQPAKLEDSAVYLCASSGGLAGRHYEQYFGPGTRLTVT.

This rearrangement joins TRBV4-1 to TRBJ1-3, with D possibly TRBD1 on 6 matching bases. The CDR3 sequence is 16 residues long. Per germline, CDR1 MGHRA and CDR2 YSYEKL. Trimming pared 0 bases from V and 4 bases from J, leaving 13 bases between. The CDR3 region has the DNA TGCGCCAGCAGCCAAGATAGGGGGACCCTGGGAAACACCATATATTTT. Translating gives CASSQDRGTLGNTIYF.

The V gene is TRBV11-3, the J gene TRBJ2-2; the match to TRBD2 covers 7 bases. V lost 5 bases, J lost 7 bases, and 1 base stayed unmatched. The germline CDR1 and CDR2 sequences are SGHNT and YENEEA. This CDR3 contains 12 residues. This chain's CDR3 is CASSSGVGELFF. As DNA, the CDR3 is TGTGCCAGCAGCAGCGGGGTCGGGGAGCTGTTTTTT.

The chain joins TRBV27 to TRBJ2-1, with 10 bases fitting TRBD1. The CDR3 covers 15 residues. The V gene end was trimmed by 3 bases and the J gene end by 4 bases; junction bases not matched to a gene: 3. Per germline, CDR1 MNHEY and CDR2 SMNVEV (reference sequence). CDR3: CASSLGTGAYNEQFF. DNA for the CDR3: TGTGCCAGCAGTTTGGGGACAGGGGCTTACAATGAGCAGTTCTTC.

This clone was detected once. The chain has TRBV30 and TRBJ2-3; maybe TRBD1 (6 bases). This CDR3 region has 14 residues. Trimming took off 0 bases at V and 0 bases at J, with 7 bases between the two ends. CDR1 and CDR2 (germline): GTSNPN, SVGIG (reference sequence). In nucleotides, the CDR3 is TGTGCCTGGAGTGTACAGGGTAGCACAGATACGCAGTATTTT. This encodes CAWSVQGSTDTQYF.

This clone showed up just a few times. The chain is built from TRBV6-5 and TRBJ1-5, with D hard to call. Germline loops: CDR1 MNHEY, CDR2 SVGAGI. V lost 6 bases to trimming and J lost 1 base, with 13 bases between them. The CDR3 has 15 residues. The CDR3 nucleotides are TGTGCCAGCAGCCAACACCCGGGGAGCAATCAGCCCCAGCATTTT. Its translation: CASSQHPGSNQPQHF.

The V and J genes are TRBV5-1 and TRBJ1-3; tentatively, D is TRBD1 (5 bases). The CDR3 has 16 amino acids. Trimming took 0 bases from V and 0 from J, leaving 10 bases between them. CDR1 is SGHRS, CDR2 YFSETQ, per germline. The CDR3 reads CASSLAGGYSGNTIYF. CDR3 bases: TGCGCCAGCAGCTTGGCCGGGGGGTACTCTGGAAACACCATATATTTT.

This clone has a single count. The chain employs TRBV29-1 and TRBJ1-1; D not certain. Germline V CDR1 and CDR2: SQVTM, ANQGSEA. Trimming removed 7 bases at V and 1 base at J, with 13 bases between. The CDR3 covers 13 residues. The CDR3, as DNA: TGCAGCGCCGGAGGAGCGGAGAACACTGAAGCTTTCTTT. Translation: CSAGGAENTEAFF. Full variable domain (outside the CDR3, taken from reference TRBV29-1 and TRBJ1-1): SAVISQKPSRDICQRGTSLTIQCQVDSQVTMMFWYRQQPGQSLTLIATANQGSEATYESGFVIDKFPISRPNLTFSTLTVSNMSPEDSSIYLCSAGGAENTEAFFGQGTRLTVV.

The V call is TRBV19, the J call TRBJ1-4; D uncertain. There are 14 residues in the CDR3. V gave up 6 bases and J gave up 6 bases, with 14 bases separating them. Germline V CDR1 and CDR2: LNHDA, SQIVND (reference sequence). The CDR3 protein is CASSPQSSDEKLFF. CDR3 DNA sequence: TGTGCCAGTAGCCCACAGAGCTCGGATGAAAAACTGTTTTTT.

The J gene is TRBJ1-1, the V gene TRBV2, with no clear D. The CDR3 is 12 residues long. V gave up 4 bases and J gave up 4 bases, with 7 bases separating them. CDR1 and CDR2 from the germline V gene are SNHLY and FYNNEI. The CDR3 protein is CASSGGRTEAFF. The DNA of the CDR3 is TGTGCCAGCAGTGGCGGTCGCACTGAAGCTTTCTTT.

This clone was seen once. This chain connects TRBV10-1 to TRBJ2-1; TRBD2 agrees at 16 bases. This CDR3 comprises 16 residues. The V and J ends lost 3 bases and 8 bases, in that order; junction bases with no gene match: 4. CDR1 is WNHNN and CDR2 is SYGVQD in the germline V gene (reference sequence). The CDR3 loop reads CASSDVGTSGRDEQFF. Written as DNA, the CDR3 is TGCGCCAGCAGTGATGTAGGGACTAGCGGGAGGGATGAGCAGTTCTTC.

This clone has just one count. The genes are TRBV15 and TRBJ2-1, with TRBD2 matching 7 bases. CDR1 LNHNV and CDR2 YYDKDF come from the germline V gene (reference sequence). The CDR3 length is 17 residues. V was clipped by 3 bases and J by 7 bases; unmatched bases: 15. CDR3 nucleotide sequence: TGTGCCACCAGCAGCCGACAGTGGGGGAGCGGGAAAAATGAGCAGTTCTTC. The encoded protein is CATSSRQWGSGKNEQFF.

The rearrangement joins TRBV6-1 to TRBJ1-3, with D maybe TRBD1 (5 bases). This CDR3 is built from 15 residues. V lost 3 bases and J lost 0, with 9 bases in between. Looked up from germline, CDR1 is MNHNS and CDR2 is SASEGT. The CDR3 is CASSDRARSGNTIYF. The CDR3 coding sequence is TGTGCCAGCAGTGACAGGGCCCGCTCTGGAAACACCATATATTTT.

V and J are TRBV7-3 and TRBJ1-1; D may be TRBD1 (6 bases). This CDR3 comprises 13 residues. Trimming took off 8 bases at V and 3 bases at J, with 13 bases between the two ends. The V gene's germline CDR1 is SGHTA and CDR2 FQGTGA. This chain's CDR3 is CASQAGADTEAFF. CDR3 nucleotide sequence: TGTGCCAGCCAAGCAGGGGCGGACACTGAAGCTTTCTTT.

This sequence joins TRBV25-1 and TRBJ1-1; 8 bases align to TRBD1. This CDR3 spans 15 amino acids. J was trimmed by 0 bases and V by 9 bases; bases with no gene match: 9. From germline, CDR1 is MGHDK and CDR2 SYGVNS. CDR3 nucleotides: TGTGCCAGTCAAACAGGGGGTATATTGAACACTGAAGCTTTCTTT. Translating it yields CASQTGGILNTEAFF. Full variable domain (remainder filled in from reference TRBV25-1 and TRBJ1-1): EADIYQTPRYLVIGTGKKITLECSQTMGHDKMYWYQQDPGMELHLIHYSYGVNSTEKGDLSSESTVSRIRTEHFPLTLESARPSHTSQYLCASQTGGILNTEAFFGQGTRLTVV.

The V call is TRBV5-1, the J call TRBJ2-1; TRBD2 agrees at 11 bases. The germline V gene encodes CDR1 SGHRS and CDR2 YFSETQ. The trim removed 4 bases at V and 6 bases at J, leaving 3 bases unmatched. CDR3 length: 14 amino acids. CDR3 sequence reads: CASSPGTSGNEQFF. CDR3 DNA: TGCGCCAGCAGCCCTGGGACTAGCGGCAATGAGCAGTTCTTC. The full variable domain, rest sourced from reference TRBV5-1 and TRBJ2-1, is KAGVTQTPRYLIKTRGQQVTLSCSPISGHRSVSWYQQTPGQGLQFLFEYFSETQRNKGNFPGRFSGRQFSNSRSEMNVSTLELGDSALYLCASSPGTSGNEQFFGPGTRLTVL.